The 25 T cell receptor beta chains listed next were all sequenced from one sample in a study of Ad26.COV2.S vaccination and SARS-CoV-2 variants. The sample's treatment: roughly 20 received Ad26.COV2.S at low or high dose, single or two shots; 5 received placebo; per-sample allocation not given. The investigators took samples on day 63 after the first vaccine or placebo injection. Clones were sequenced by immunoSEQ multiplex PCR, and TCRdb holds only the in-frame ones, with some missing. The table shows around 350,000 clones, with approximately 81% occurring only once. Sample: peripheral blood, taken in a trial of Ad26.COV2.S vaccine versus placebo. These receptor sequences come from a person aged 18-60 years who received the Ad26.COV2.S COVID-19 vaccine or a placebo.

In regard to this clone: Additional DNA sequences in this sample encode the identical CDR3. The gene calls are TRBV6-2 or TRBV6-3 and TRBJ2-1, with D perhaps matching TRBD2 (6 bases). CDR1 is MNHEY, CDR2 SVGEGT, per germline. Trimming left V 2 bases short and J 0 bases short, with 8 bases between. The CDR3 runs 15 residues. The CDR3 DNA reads TGTGCCAGCAGTTACCGGGGGAGCTCCTACAATGAGCAGTTCTTC. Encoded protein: CASSYRGSSYNEQFF.

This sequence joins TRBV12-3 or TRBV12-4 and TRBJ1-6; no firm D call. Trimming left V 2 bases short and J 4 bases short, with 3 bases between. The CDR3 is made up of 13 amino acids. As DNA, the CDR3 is TGTGCCAGCAGTTTATTGTATAATTCACCCCTCCACTTT. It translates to CASSLLYNSPLHF.

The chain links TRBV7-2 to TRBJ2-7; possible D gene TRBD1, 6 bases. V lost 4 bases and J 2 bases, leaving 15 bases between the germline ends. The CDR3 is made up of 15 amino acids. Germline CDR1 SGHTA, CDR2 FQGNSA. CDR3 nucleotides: TGTGCCAGCAGCTCACCCACAGGGTTTCCCTACGAGCAGTACTTC. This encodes CASSSPTGFPYEQYF.

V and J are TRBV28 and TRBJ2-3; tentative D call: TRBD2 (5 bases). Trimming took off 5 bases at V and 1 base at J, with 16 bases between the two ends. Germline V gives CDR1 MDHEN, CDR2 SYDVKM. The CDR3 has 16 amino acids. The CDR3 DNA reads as TGTGCCAGCAGTGATAGCAAGAGGACTGGCACAGATACGCAGTATTTT. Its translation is CASSDSKRTGTDTQYF.

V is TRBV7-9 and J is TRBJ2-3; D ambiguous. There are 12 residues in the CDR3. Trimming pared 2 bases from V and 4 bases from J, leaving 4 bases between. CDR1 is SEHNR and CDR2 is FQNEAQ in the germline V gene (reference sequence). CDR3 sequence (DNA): TGTGCCAGCAGCTTAATTGCAGATACGCAGTATTTT. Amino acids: CASSLIADTQYF.

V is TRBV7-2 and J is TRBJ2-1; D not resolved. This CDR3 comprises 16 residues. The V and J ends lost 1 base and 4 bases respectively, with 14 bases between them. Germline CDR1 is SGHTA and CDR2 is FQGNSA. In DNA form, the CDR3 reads TGTGCCAGCAGCTTAGTAGGCAGTGCCGATTACAATGAGCAGTTCTTC. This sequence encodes CASSLVGSADYNEQFF.

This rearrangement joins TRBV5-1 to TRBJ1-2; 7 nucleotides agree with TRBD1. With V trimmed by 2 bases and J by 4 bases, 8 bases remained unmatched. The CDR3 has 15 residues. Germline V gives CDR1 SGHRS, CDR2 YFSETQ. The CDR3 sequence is CASSFEGGATYGYTF. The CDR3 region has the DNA TGCGCCAGCAGCTTTGAAGGGGGCGCAACCTATGGCTACACCTTC.

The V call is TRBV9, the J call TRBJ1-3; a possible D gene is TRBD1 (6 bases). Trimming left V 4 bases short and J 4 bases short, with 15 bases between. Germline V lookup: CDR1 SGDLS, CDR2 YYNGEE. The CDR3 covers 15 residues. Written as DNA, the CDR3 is TGTGCCAGCAGCCCGGAGGGGGGTGCGGGAAACACCATATATTTT. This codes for CASSPEGGAGNTIYF. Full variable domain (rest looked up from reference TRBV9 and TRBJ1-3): DSGVTQTPKHLITATGQRVTLRCSPRSGDLSVYWYQQSLDQGLQFLIQYYNGEERAKGNILERFSAQQFPDLHSELNLSSLELGDSALYFCASSPEGGAGNTIYFGEGSWLTVV.

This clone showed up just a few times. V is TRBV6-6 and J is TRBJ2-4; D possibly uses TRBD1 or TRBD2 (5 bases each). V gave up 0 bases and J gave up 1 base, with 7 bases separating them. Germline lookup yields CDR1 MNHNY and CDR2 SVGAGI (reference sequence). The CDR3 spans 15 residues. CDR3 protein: CASSYSRGAKNIQYF. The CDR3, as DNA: TGTGCCAGCAGTTACTCGAGGGGTGCCAAAAACATTCAGTACTTC.

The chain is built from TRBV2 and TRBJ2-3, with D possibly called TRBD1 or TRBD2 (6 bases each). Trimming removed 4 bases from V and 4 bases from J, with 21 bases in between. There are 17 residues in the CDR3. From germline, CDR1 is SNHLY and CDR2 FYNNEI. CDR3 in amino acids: CASSVKGEERVSDTQYF. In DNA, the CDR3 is TGTGCCAGCAGTGTCAAGGGGGAGGAGCGGGTGTCAGATACGCAGTATTTT.

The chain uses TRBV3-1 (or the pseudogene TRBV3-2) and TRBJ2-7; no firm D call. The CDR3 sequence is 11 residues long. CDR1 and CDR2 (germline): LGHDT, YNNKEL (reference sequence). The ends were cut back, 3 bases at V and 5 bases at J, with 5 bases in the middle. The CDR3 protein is CASSHGHEQYF. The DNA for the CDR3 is TGTGCCAGCAGCCACGGCCACGAGCAGTACTTC.

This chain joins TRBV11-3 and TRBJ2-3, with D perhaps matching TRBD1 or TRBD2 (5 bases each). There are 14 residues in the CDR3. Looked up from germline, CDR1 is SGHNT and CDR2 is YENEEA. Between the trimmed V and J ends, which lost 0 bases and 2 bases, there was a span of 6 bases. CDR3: CASSLDGATDTQYF. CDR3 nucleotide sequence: TGTGCCAGCAGCTTAGACGGGGCCACAGATACGCAGTATTTT.

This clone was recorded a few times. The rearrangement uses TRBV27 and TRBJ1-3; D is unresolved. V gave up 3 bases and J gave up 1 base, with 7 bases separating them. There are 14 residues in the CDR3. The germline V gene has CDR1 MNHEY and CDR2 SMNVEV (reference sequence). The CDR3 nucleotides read TGTGCCAGCAGTTTTCTGGGATCTGGAAACACCATATATTTT. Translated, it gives CASSFLGSGNTIYF.

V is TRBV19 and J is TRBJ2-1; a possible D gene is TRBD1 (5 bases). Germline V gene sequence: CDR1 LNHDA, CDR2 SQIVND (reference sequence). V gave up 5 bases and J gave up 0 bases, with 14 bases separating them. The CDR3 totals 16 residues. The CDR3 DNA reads TGTGCCAGTAGTGAACTGGGGCAGAGCTCCTACAATGAGCAGTTCTTC. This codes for CASSELGQSSYNEQFF.

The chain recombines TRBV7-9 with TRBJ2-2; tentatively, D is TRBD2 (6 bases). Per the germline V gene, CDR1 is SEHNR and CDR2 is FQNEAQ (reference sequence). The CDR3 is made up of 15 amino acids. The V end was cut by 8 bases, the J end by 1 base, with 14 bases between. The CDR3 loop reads CASVLGGKNTGELFF. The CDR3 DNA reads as TGTGCCAGCGTCCTTGGGGGGAAGAACACCGGGGAGCTGTTTTTT.

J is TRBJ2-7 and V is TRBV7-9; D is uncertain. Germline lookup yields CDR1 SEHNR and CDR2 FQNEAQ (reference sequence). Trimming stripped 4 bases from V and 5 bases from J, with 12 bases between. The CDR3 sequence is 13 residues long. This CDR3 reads CASSSLLVHEQYF. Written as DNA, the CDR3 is TGTGCCAGCAGCTCCTTACTGGTTCACGAGCAGTACTTC.

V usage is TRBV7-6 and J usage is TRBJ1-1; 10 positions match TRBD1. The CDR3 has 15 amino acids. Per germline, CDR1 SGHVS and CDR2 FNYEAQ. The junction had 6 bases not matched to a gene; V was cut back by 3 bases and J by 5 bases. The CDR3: CASSFGTGEGTEAFF. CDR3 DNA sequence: TGTGCCAGCAGCTTCGGGACAGGGGAAGGGACTGAAGCTTTCTTT.

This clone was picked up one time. CDR3 in amino acids: CASSVDSRYEQYF. Written as DNA, the CDR3 is TGTGCCAGCAGCGTGGACAGCCGCTACGAGCAGTACTTC. The chain has TRBV5-4 and TRBJ2-7; TRBD1 is a possible D gene (6 bases). The CDR3 contains 13 residues. The V and J ends lost 4 bases and 3 bases respectively, with 11 bases between them. Germline V gene lookup returns CDR1 SGHNT and CDR2 YYREEE (reference sequence). Full variable domain (rest looked up from reference TRBV5-4 and TRBJ2-7): ETGVTQSPTHLIKTRGQQVTLRCSSQSGHNTVSWYQQALGQGPQFIFQYYREEENGRGNFPPRFSGLQFPNYSSELNVNALELDDSALYLCASSVDSRYEQYFGPGTRLTVT.

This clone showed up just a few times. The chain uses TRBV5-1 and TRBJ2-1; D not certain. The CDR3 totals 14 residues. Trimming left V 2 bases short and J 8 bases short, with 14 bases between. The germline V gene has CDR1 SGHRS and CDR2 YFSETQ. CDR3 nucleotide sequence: TGCGCCAGCAGCTTTGGGGTCCTAGTCGATGAGCAGTTCTTC. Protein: CASSFGVLVDEQFF. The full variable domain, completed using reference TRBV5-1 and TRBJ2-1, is KAGVTQTPRYLIKTRGQQVTLSCSPISGHRSVSWYQQTPGQGLQFLFEYFSETQRNKGNFPGRFSGRQFSNSRSEMNVSTLELGDSALYLCASSFGVLVDEQFFGPGTRLTVL.

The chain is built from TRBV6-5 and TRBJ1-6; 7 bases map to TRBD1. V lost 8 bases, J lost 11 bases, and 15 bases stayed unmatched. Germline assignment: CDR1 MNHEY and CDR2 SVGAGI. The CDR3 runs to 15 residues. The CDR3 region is CASGIMPGTETPLHF. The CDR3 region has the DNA TGTGCCAGCGGAATTATGCCCGGGACAGAGACACCCCTCCACTTT.

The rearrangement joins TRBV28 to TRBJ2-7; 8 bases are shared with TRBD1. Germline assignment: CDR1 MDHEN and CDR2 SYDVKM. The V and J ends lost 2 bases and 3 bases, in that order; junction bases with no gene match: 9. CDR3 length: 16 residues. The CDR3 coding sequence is TGTGCCAGCAGTTTACCACCGAGGACAGGGATCTACGAGCAGTACTTC. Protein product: CASSLPPRTGIYEQYF.

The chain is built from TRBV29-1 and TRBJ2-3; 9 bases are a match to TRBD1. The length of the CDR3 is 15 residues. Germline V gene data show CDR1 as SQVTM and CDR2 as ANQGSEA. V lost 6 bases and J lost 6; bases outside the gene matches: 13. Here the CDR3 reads CSVDTTGGLGDTQYF. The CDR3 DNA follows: TGCAGCGTCGATACTACAGGGGGCCTTGGTGATACGCAGTATTTT.

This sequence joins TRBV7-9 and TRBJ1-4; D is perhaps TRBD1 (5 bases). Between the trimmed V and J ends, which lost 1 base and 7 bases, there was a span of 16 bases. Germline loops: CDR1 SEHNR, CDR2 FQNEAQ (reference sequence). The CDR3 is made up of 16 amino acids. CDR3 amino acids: CASSLGPDLRGEKLFF. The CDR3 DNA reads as TGTGCCAGCAGCTTAGGCCCGGACCTAAGGGGTGAAAAACTGTTTTTT. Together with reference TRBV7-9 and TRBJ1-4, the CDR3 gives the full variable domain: DTGVSQNPRHKITKRGQNVTFRCDPISEHNRLYWYRQTLGQGPEFLTYFQNEAQLEKSRLLSDRFSAERPKGSFSTLEIQRTEQGDSAMYLCASSLGPDLRGEKLFFGSGTQLSVL.

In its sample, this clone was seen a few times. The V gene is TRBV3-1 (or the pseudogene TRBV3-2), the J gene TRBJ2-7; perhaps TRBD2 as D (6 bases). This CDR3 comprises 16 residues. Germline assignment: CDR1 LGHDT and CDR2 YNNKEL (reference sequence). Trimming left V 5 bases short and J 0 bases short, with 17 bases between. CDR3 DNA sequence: TGTGCCAGCAGCGGAGGGCGGGCAGGGACCTCCTACGAGCAGTACTTC. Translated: CASSGGRAGTSYEQYF.

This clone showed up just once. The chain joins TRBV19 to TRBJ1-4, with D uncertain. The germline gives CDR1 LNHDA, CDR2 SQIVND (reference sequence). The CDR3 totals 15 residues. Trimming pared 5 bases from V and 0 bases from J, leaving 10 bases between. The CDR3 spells CASSSHSSTNEKLFF. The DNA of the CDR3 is TGTGCCAGTAGTTCTCACTCATCAACTAATGAAAAACTGTTTTTT.